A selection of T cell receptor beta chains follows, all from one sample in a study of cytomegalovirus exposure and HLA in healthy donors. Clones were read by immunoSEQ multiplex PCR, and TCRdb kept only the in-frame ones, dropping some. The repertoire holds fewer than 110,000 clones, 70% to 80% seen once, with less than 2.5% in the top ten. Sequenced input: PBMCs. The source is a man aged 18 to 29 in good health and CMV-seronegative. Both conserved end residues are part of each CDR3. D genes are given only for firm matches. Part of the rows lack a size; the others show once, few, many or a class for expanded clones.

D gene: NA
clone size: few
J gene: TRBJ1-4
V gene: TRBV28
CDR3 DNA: TGTGCCAGCAGTTTCGACAGAAGAAGAGAGAAACTGTTTTTT
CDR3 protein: CASSFDRRREKLFF

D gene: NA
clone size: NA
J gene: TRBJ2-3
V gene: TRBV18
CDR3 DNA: TGTGCCAGCTCACCAGGGGCCCCAGATACGCAGTATTTT
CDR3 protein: CASSPGAPDTQYF

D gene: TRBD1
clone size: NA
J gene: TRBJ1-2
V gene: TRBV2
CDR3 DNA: TGTGCCAGCAGTGGAGACAGGGGGACGGACTATGGCTACCCCTTC
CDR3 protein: CASSGDRGTDYGYPF

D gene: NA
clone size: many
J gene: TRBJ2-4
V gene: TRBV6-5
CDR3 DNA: TGTGCCAGCAGCCCGTTAGCCAAAAACATTCAGTACTTC
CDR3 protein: CASSPLAKNIQYF

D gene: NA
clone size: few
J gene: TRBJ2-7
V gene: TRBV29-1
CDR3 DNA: TGCAGCGTTAGGAGGGACAGCACCTCCTACGAGCAGTACTTC
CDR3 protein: CSVRRDSTSYEQYF

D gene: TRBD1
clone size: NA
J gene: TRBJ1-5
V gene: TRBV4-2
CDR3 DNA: TGTGCCAGCAGCCAAGGGGTGGGACAGACAACTAATCAGCCCCAGCATTTT
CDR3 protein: CASSQGVGQTTNQPQHF

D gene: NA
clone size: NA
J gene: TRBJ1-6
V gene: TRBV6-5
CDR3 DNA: TGTGCCAGCAGGGACGGGCAGGGGAATTCACCCCTCCACTTT
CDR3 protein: CASRDGQGNSPLHF

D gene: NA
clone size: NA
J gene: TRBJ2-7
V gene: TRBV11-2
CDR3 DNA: TGTGCCAGCAGCTTAGTTCAGACAATGCTTTCCTACGAGCAGTACTTC
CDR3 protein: CASSLVQTMLSYEQYF

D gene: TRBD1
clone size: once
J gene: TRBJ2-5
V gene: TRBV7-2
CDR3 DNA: TGTGCCAGCAGCTTAGCCTTGAGACAGGGAGAGGAGACCCAGTACTTC
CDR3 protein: CASSLALRQGEETQYF

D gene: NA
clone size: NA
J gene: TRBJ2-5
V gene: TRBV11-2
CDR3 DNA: TGTGCCAGCAGCTCGGGGAGGCAAGAGACCCAGTACTTC
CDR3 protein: CASSSGRQETQYF

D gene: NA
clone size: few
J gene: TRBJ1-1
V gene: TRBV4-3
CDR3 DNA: TGCGCCAGCAGCCAAGTAGTGGGGGGCACTGAAGCTTTCTTT
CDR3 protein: CASSQVVGGTEAFF

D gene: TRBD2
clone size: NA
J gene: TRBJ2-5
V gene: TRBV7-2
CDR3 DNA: TGTGCCAGCAGCGCCCAACTAGCGGGGGCGGGGACCCAGTACTTC
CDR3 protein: CASSAQLAGAGTQYF

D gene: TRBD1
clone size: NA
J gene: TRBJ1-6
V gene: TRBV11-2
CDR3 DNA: TGTGCCAGCAGCTCGACCCTCACAGGGGTCTGGAGGGCACCCCTCCACTTT
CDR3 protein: CASSSTLTGVWRAPLHF

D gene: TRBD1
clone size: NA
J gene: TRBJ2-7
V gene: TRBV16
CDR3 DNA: TGTGCCAGCAGCTCGAACAGGGGGCTCGACGAGCAGTACTTC
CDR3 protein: CASSSNRGLDEQYF

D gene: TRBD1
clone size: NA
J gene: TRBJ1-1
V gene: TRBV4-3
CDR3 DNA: TGCGCCAGCAGCCAAGAGAGGGGGCTAAACACTGAAGCTTTCTTT
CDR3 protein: CASSQERGLNTEAFF

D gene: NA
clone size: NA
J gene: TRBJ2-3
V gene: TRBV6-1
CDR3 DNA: TGTGCCAGCAGTGCCACCACAGGTTTCTCTAGCACAGATACGCAGTATTTT
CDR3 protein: CASSATTGFSSTDTQYF

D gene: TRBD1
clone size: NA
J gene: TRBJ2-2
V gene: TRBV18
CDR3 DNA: TGTGCCAGCTTACCACCTCAGGGGGCCGGGGAGCTGTTTTTT
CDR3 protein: CASLPPQGAGELFF

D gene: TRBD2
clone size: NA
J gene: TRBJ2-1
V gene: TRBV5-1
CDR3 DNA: TGCGCCAGCAGCTCATTAGCGGGGGGCTTCCTATACAATGAGCAGTTCTTC
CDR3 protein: CASSSLAGGFLYNEQFF

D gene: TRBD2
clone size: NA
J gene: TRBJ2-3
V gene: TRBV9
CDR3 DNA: TGTGCCAGCAGCGTAGGTCTAGCGGGGGGCCAAACACCCACAGATACGCAGTATTTT
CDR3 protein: CASSVGLAGGQTPTDTQYF

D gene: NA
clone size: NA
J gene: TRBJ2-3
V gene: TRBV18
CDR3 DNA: TGTGCCAGCTCACGACTAAGGTCCACAGATACGCAGTATTTT
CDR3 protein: CASSRLRSTDTQYF

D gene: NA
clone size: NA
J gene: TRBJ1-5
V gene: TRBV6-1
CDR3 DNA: TGTGCCAGCAGTGTGGACAGCAATAGCAATCAGCCCCAGCATTTT
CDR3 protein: CASSVDSNSNQPQHF

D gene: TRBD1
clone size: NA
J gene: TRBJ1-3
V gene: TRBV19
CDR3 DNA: TGTGCCAGTAGTAGACAGGGAATATCTGGAAACACCATATATTTT
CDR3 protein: CASSRQGISGNTIYF

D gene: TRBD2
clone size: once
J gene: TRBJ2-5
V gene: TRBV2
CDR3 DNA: TGTGCCAGCAGTAGCAGACTAGCGGGGGGGCGAGAGACCCAGTACTTC
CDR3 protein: CASSSRLAGGRETQYF

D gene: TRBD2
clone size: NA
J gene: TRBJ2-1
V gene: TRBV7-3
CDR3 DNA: TGTGCCAGCAGCTTAACCCCCGCGGGGGGAGGGTACAATGAGCAGTTCTTC
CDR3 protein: CASSLTPAGGGYNEQFF

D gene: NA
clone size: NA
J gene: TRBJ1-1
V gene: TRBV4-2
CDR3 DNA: TGTGCCAGCAGCCGGTTCCTACAGGGTGCGAACACTGAAGCTTTCTTT
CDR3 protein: CASSRFLQGANTEAFF

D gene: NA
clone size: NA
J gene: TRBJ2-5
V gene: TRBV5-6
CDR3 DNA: TGTGCCAGCAGCTTGGCCTTAGAGGAGACCCAGTACTTC
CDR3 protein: CASSLALEETQYF

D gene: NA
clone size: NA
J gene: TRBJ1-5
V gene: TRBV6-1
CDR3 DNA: TGTGCCAGCCGCCCCGTCGGCAGGAACAATCAGCCCCAGCATTTT
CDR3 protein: CASRPVGRNNQPQHF

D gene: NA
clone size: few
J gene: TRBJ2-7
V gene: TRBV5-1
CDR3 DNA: TGCGCCAGCAGCTCCCCCGGGTTGTGGGAGCAGTACTTC
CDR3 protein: CASSSPGLWEQYF

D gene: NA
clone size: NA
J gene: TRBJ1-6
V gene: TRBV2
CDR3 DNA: TGTGCCAGCGGGGGCCTTGATTCACCCCTCCACTTT
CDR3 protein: CASGGLDSPLHF

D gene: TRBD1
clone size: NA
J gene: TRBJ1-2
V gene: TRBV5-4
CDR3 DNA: TGTGCCGGAAATTACAGGGGTAAAAACTATGGCTACCCCTTC
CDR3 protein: CAGNYRGKNYGYPF

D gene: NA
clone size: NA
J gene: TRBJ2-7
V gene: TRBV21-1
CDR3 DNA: TGTGCCAGCAGCATCCAGGACAGGGGGGGCTACGAGCAGTACTTC
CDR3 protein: CASSIQDRGGYEQYF